The 21 T cell receptor beta chains given below trace back to one sample, sequenced in a study of cytomegalovirus exposure and HLA in healthy donors. PCR used 60 Vbeta primers and 13 Jbeta primers. Generated by immunoSEQ multiplex PCR, the TCRdb table keeps only in-frame clones and is missing some. The sample shows about 250,000 clones, about 75% of them seen only once. Sample: PBMCs. The source is a female donor in good health and CMV-seronegative.

The chain is built from TRBV29-1 and TRBJ2-1, with a weak D call TRBD2 (5 bases). The CDR3 is 16 residues long. V dropped 8 bases and J dropped 0 bases, with 20 bases sitting between them. Germline V CDR1 and CDR2: SQVTM, ANQGSEA. CDR3 protein: CSPECGLPNSYNEQFF. DNA of the CDR3: TGCAGCCCTGAGTGCGGACTTCCTAACTCCTACAATGAGCAGTTCTTC.

The chain recombines TRBV13 with TRBJ2-7; D remains ambiguous. Trimming pared 5 bases from V and 2 bases from J, leaving 7 bases between. The CDR3 extends over 12 amino acids. Germline V gene data show CDR1 as PRHDT and CDR2 as FYEKMQ (reference sequence). Here the CDR3 reads CASSVDTYEQYF. CDR3 sequence (DNA): TGTGCCAGCAGCGTCGACACCTACGAGCAGTACTTC. Full variable domain (rest looked up from reference TRBV13 and TRBJ2-7): AAGVIQSPRHLIKEKRETATLKCYPIPRHDTVYWYQQGPGQDPQFLISFYEKMQSDKGSIPDRFSAQQFSDYHSELNMSSLELGDSALYFCASSVDTYEQYFGPGTRLTVT.

This chain uses TRBV30 with TRBJ2-5; 8 bases are shared with TRBD1. Gene TRBJ2-7 matches the end of the DNA better, so the J call may be wrong. Germline CDR1 reads GTSNPN; CDR2 reads SVGIG (reference sequence). This CDR3 has 12 amino acids. The CDR3 sequence is CACTQGGLEQYF. The CDR3 bases are TGTGCCTGCACACAGGGGGGACTCGAGCAGTACTTC.

Only a few counts were recorded for this clone. J is TRBJ1-2 and V is TRBV5-4, with a weak D call TRBD1 (5 bases). The V end lost 2 bases, the J end lost 5 bases, and 13 bases lay between the germline ends. Per the germline V gene, CDR1 is SGHNT and CDR2 is YYREEE (reference sequence). This CDR3 region has 14 residues. The CDR3 bases are TGTGCCAGCAGCTTAGGGACTGGTGAATATGGCTACACCTTC. Residues: CASSLGTGEYGYTF.

The V and J genes are TRBV27 and TRBJ2-7; TRBD2 might be the D (6 bases). Germline V gene data show CDR1 as MNHEY and CDR2 as SMNVEV (reference sequence). CDR3 length equals 11 residues. V was trimmed by 8 bases and J by 7 bases, leaving 12 bases between them. CDR3 coding DNA: TGTGCCAGCTTCCTAGCGCGAGAGCAGTACTTC. This encodes CASFLAREQYF.

This clone has a handful of counts. The chain couples TRBV21-1 to TRBJ2-1; the DNA was not compared with TRBD1, the D call given in the table. TRBV21-1 is deemed a pseudogene. CDR3 size: 16 residues. CDR3 DNA sequence: TGTGCCAGCAGCAAACGCGACAGGGTCAGGAAGGACGAGCAGTTCTTC. Translating it yields CASSKRDRVRKDEQFF.

The V and J genes are TRBV5-6 and TRBJ2-7; 7 bases are shared with TRBD1. Germline-derived CDR1 and CDR2 are SGHDT and YYEEEE. The J segment lost 3 bases and the V segment lost 2 bases, leaving 2 bases of the junction unmatched. CDR3 length: 13 amino acids. CDR3 in amino acids: CASSFGQDYEQYF. The CDR3 DNA follows: TGTGCCAGCAGCTTCGGACAGGACTACGAGCAGTACTTC.

The CDR3 DNA reads as TGTGCCAGCAGTTATACAGGAGCCGAGCAGTACTTC. Translating it yields CASSYTGAEQYF. V gene TRBV27 combines with J gene TRBJ2-7; D perhaps matches TRBD1 (5 bases). The CDR3 sequence is 12 residues long. CDR1 and CDR2 (germline): MNHEY, SMNVEV (reference sequence). Trimming stripped 4 bases from V and 6 bases from J, with 10 bases between.

V usage is TRBV5-1 and J usage is TRBJ2-1, with 8 bases aligning to TRBD2. V was pared by 0 bases and J by 6 bases, with 5 bases of the junction left unmatched. CDR1 is SGHRS and CDR2 is YFSETQ in the germline V gene. The CDR3 is made up of 15 amino acids. CDR3 region: CASSLGTSTPNEQFF. As DNA, the CDR3 is TGCGCCAGCAGCTTGGGGACTAGCACCCCCAATGAGCAGTTCTTC. Based on the CDR3 plus reference TRBV5-1 and TRBJ2-1, the full variable domain is KAGVTQTPRYLIKTRGQQVTLSCSPISGHRSVSWYQQTPGQGLQFLFEYFSETQRNKGNFPGRFSGRQFSNSRSEMNVSTLELGDSALYLCASSLGTSTPNEQFFGPGTRLTVL.

This chain links TRBV5-4 with TRBJ2-1; 11 nucleotides agree with TRBD2. The CDR3 totals 16 residues. Germline V gives CDR1 SGHNT, CDR2 YYREEE (reference sequence). Trimming took 0 bases from V and 8 from J; bases not matched to a gene: 7. This chain's CDR3 is CASSLGELAGVDEQFF. The CDR3 DNA is TGTGCCAGCAGCTTGGGGGAACTAGCGGGAGTAGATGAGCAGTTCTTC.

This clone was detected once. This chain joins TRBV7-7 and TRBJ2-2; 8 bases line up with TRBD2. This CDR3 has 14 residues. After removal of 5 bases from V and 1 base from J, the junction contained 0 bases not matched to a gene. CDR1 is SSHAT, CDR2 FNYEAQ, per germline (reference sequence). The CDR3 sequence: CASSRGGNTGELFF. CDR3 coding DNA: TGTGCCAGCAGCCGGGGGGGGAACACCGGGGAGCTGTTTTTT. Full variable domain (rest looked up from reference TRBV7-7 and TRBJ2-2): GAGVSQSPRYKVTKRGQDVTLRCDPISSHATLYWYQQALGQGPEFLTYFNYEAQPDKSGLPSDRFSAERPEGSISTLTIQRTEQRDSAMYRCASSRGGNTGELFFGEGSRLTVL.

J is TRBJ2-2 and V is TRBV18; D remains ambiguous. The germline V and J ends were trimmed by 2 bases and 6 bases, with 10 bases remaining between them. Germline assignment: CDR1 KGHSH and CDR2 LQKENI. CDR3 length equals 14 residues. Here the CDR3 DNA reads TGTGCCAGCTCACCAGGCTCGGAGTCCGGGGAGCTGTTTTTT. This encodes CASSPGSESGELFF.

The chain combines TRBV5-4 with TRBJ2-7; no clear D. The V end lost 2 bases, the J end lost 0 bases, and 6 bases lay between the germline ends. The CDR3 covers 13 residues. Per the germline V gene, CDR1 is SGHNT and CDR2 is YYREEE (reference sequence). The CDR3 loop reads CASSFIFSYEQYF. The CDR3 nucleotides are TGTGCCAGCAGCTTTATCTTCTCCTACGAGCAGTACTTC.

The V gene is TRBV7-9, the J gene TRBJ2-2; the D is unclear. The CDR3 is 14 residues long. Germline-derived CDR1 and CDR2 are SEHNR and FQNEAQ (reference sequence). V was clipped by 7 bases and J by 4 bases, with 13 bases between them. Here the CDR3 DNA reads TGTGCCAGCACTAGTTCTTCGGTCACCGGGGAGCTGTTTTTT. Translating gives CASTSSSVTGELFF.

A few counts support this clone. The V call is TRBV7-2, the J call TRBJ2-1; 8 nucleotides agree with TRBD2. V shed 5 bases and J 10 bases; nucleotides not matched to a gene: 16. The CDR3 consists of 16 residues. CDR1 is SGHTA, CDR2 FQGNSA, per germline. The CDR3 here is CASSPSGLAGGGEQFF. CDR3 coding DNA: TGTGCCAGCAGCCCTAGTGGGCTAGCGGGCGGCGGGGAGCAGTTCTTC.

J is TRBJ2-1 and V is TRBV2, with TRBD2 matching over 9 bases. V was clipped by 3 bases and J by 9 bases; unmatched bases: 6. The CDR3 spans 14 residues. Germline lookup yields CDR1 SNHLY and CDR2 FYNNEI. The CDR3 region is CASSDLAGVFEQFF. CDR3 in DNA: TGTGCCAGCAGTGATTTAGCGGGAGTTTTTGAGCAGTTCTTC.

This chain uses TRBV7-3 with TRBJ1-5; D unclear. CDR3 length: 14 residues. The V and J ends lost 1 base and 7 bases respectively, with 11 bases between them. CDR1 SGHTA and CDR2 FQGTGA come from the germline V gene. The CDR3 DNA sequence: TGTGCCAGCAGCTTAAGTCACAGAAGACAGCCCCAGCATTTT. Translating it yields CASSLSHRRQPQHF.

A few counts support this clone. This chain links TRBV28 with TRBJ2-6; D call uncertain. Trimming cost V 2 bases and J 0 bases, with 8 bases left between them. In germline, CDR1 is MDHEN, CDR2 SYDVKM. CDR3 length equals 16 residues. The DNA for the CDR3 is TGTGCCAGCAGTTTAGCCAGTCGCTCTGGGGCCAACGTCCTGACTTTC. Amino acids: CASSLASRSGANVLTF.

The V and J genes are TRBV2 and TRBJ2-7, with D possibly being TRBD2 (6 bases). With 7 bases removed from V and 3 bases from J, the gap between germline ends came to 37 bases. Germline V gene sequence: CDR1 SNHLY, CDR2 FYNNEI. The CDR3 covers 21 residues. The CDR3 here is CASNETSLVSYKLFLNYEQYF. The DNA of the CDR3 is TGTGCCAGCAACGAGACTAGTTTAGTTAGTTACAAGCTCTTTTTAAACTACGAGCAGTACTTC.

The V and J genes are TRBV18 and TRBJ2-1; tentatively, D is TRBD2 (5 bases). Germline assignment: CDR1 KGHSH and CDR2 LQKENI. Between the trimmed V and J ends, which lost 6 bases and 4 bases, there was a span of 13 bases. This CDR3 spans 14 amino acids. CDR3 loop: CASSEADGYNEQFF. The CDR3 bases are TGTGCCAGCTCGGAAGCGGACGGATACAATGAGCAGTTCTTC.

This sequence joins TRBV11-2 and TRBJ2-7; perhaps TRBD2 as D (5 bases). The CDR3 has 11 residues. CDR1 and CDR2 from the germline V gene are SGHAT and FQNNGV. V lost 7 bases, J lost 7 bases, and 11 bases lay in between. CDR3 DNA sequence: TGTGCCAGCAAAAAGACGGGGGAGCAGTACTTC. It yields the protein CASKKTGEQYF.